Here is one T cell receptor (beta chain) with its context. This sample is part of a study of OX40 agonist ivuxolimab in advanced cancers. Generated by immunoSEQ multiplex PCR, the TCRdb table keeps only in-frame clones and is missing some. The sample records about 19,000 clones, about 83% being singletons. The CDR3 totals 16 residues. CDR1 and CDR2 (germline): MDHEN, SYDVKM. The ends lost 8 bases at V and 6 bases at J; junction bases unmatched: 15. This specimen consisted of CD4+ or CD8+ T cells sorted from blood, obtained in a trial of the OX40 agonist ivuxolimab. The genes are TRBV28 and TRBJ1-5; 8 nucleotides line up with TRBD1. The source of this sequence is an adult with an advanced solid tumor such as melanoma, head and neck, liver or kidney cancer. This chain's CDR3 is CASLEYQGAEGQPQHF. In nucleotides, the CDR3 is TGTGCCAGCCTCGAATACCAGGGGGCGGAGGGTCAGCCCCAGCATTTT.